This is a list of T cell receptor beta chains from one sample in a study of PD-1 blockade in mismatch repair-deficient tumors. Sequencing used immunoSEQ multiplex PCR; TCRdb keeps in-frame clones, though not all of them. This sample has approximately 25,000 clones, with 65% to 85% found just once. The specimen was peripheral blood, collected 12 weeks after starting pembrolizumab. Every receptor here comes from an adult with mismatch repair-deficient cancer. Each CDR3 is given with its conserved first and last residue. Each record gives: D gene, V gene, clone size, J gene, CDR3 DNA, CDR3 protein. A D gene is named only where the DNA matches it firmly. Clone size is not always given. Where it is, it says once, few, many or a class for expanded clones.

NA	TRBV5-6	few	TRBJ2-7	TGTGCCAGCAGCTTGGCCTACCGACCCCTCGAGCAGTACTTC	CASSLAYRPLEQYF
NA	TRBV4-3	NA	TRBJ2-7	TGCGCCAGCAGCCAAGTTTGGGGCAAAACCTACGAGCAGTACTTC	CASSQVWGKTYEQYF
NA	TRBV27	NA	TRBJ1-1	TGTGCCAGCAGTTTAGGAGGGACTCTATCCGACACTGAAGCTTTCTTT	CASSLGGTLSDTEAFF
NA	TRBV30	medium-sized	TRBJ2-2	TGTGCCTGGAGTCTTTTGTACGCACGGGGTGCGGACACCGGGGAGCTGTTTTTT	CAWSLLYARGADTGELFF
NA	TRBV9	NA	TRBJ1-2	TGTGCCAGCAGCGTTACAGGGAGCTATGGCTACACCTTC	CASSVTGSYGYTF
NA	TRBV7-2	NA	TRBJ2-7	TGTGCCAGCAGCTTAGCGGTACAGTACGAGCAGTACTTC	CASSLAVQYEQYF
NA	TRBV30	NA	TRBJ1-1	TGTGCCTGGAGCGAAGCACAAGGTGAAGCTTTCTTT	CAWSEAQGEAFF
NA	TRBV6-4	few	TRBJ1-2	TGTGCCAGCAGTGACTCGGGACACTATGGCTACACCTTC	CASSDSGHYGYTF
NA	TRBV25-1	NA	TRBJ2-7	TGTGCCAGCAGTGAAGACAGGTACGAGCAGTACTTC	CASSEDRYEQYF
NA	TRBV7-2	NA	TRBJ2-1	TGTGCCAGCAGAGCGAGCTCCTACAATGAGCAGTTCTTC	CASRASSYNEQFF
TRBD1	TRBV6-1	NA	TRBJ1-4	TGTGCCAGCAGTGAAGCCACAGGGGGTAATGAAAAACTGTTTTTT	CASSEATGGNEKLFF
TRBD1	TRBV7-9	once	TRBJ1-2	TGTGCCAGCAGCGTGGGGGACAGCAGTATCTTCTATGGCTACACCTTC	CASSVGDSSIFYGYTF
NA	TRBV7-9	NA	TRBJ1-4	TGTGCCAGCAGCGACCCGGGGGCGCAAGATGAAAAACTGTTTTTT	CASSDPGAQDEKLFF
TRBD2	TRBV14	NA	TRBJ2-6	TGTGCCAGCAGCCTAAGGACTAGCGGGAGAATACACTCCTCTGGGGCCAACGTCCTGACTTTC	CASSLRTSGRIHSSGANVLTF
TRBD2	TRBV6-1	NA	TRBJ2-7	TGTGCCAGCAGCCCGACGGGACTAGCTGTCTACGAGCAGTACTTC	CASSPTGLAVYEQYF
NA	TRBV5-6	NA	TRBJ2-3	TGTGCCAGCAGCTTGATCTCAGGGCCAGATACGCAGTATTTT	CASSLISGPDTQYF
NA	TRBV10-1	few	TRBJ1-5	TGCGCCAGCAGCAATCAGCCCCAGCATTTT	CASSNQPQHF
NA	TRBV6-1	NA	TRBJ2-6	TGTGCCAGCAGGACGACTGGGGCCAACGTCCTGACTTTC	CASRTTGANVLTF
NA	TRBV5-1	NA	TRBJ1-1	TGCGCCAGCAGCTTCGCAGTGAACACTGAAGCTTTCTTT	CASSFAVNTEAFF
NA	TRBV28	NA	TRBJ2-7	TGTGCCAGCAGTTTCACAAGTTACGAGCAGTACTTC	CASSFTSYEQYF
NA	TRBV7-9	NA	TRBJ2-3	TGTGCCAGCAGCCCTCGGGGCCCAGATACGCAGTATTTT	CASSPRGPDTQYF
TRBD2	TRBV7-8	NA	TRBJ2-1	TGTGCCAGCAGCTTACCCCTTATAGCGGGAGTTGGCAATGAGCAGTTCTTC	CASSLPLIAGVGNEQFF
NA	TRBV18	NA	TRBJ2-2	TGTGCCAGCTCACTAGGGTCCGGGGAGCTGTTTTTT	CASSLGSGELFF
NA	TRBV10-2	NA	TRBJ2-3	TGCGCCAGCAGTGACAGGGTATATAGAGATACGCAGTATTTT	CASSDRVYRDTQYF
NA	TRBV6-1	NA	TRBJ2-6	TGTGCCAGCAGCGCCGGGAATAACGTCCTGACTTTC	CASSAGNNVLTF
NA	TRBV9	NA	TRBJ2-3	TGTGCCAGCAGCGTAGCCCCGTCAGCAAGAGATACGCAGTATTTT	CASSVAPSARDTQYF
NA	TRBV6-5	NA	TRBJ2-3	TGTGCCAGCAGTTACAATCCTCAGGGGTTAACGCAGTATTTT	CASSYNPQGLTQYF
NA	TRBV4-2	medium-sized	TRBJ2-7	TGTGCCAGCAGCCAGGGGACTCAGGGTTACGAGCAGTACTTC	CASSQGTQGYEQYF
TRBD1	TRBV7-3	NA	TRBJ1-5	TGTGCCAGCAGCTTAGGGACAGGGGGCAATCAGCCCCAGCATTTT	CASSLGTGGNQPQHF
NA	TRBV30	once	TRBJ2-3	TGTGCCTGGGGTGGGGGCAACGCAGATACGCAGTATTTT	CAWGGGNADTQYF
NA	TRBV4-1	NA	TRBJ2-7	TGCGCCAGCAGCCAAGAGATCGAACAGGAGCCGTACTTC	CASSQEIEQEPYF
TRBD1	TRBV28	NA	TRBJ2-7	TGTGCCAGCAGTTTATCCCCAACAGGGGTGGACGAGCAGTACTTC	CASSLSPTGVDEQYF
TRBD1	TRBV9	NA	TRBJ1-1	TGTGCCAGCAGCGTAGGGGGACAGCAGAACACTGAAGCTTTCTTT	CASSVGGQQNTEAFF